This is a list of T cell receptor beta chains from one sample in a study of vaccination and CD4 T cells after COVID-19. The antigens for these receptors are not known. TCRdb fed the PCR reads into MiXCR, producing one record per CDR3 protein. Found here are more than 15,000 distinct CDR3 sequences, over 55% of them singletons; the top ten hold roughly 5%. This material consisted of CD4+ T cells from blood, cultured in vitro, taken after SARS-CoV-2 vaccination. The origin of the receptors is a human donor who had recovered from COVID-19. Each CDR3 is given with its conserved first and last residue. D genes are given only for firm matches. The size of a clone is reported for some rows only, either as once, few or many, or as a class for expanded clones.

clone_size: .
v_call: TRBV12-3/TRBV12-4
j_call: TRBJ2-7
d_call: .
cdr3_nt: TGTGCCAGCAGTGCTCAGGGGTTCTACGAGCAGTACTTC
cdr3_aa: CASSAQGFYEQYF

clone_size: .
v_call: TRBV6-1
j_call: TRBJ2-1
d_call: TRBD1
cdr3_nt: TGTGCCAGCGGAGACAGGGCAGCCTACAATGAGCAGTTCTTC
cdr3_aa: CASGDRAAYNEQFF

clone_size: .
v_call: TRBV10-2
j_call: TRBJ1-1
d_call: TRBD1
cdr3_nt: TGCGCCAGCAGTGAGAAGGGGGCACCGAACACTGAAGCTTTCTTT
cdr3_aa: CASSEKGAPNTEAFF

clone_size: .
v_call: TRBV5-4
j_call: TRBJ2-7
d_call: .
cdr3_nt: TGTGCCAGCAGCTTGGGAAGGGAGCAGTACTTC
cdr3_aa: CASSLGREQYF

clone_size: few
v_call: TRBV20-1
j_call: TRBJ2-7
d_call: .
cdr3_nt: TGCAGCGCAATCAGGGCGGAGGAGCAGTACTTC
cdr3_aa: CSAIRAEEQYF

clone_size: .
v_call: TRBV28
j_call: TRBJ2-3
d_call: .
cdr3_nt: TGTGCCAGCAGAGGACAGGGACTAAGAGATACGCAGTATTTT
cdr3_aa: CASRGQGLRDTQYF

clone_size: .
v_call: TRBV20-1
j_call: TRBJ2-5
d_call: .
cdr3_nt: TGCAGTGCCACTGTGGGAGGGGGGCAAGAGACCCAGTACTTC
cdr3_aa: CSATVGGGQETQYF

clone_size: .
v_call: TRBV15
j_call: TRBJ1-5
d_call: .
cdr3_nt: TGTGCCACCAGCAGAGGGGGGACCGGGCAGCCCCAGCATTTT
cdr3_aa: CATSRGGTGQPQHF

clone_size: .
v_call: TRBV12-3/TRBV12-4
j_call: TRBJ1-2
d_call: TRBD1
cdr3_nt: TGTGCCAGCAGTTTCGGTGACAGGGCCTATGGCTACACCTTC
cdr3_aa: CASSFGDRAYGYTF

clone_size: .
v_call: TRBV7-2
j_call: TRBJ1-5
d_call: .
cdr3_nt: TGTGCCAGCAGCTTACTCGCAGGCACCAATCAGCCCCAGCATTTT
cdr3_aa: CASSLLAGTNQPQHF

clone_size: few
v_call: TRBV20-1
j_call: TRBJ1-3
d_call: .
cdr3_nt: TGCAGTGCTAGGACGGACAGTTACTCTGGAAACACCATATATTTT
cdr3_aa: CSARTDSYSGNTIYF

clone_size: .
v_call: TRBV27
j_call: TRBJ1-1
d_call: .
cdr3_nt: TGTGCCAGCAGTTTAATCAGCGAATCGAACACTGAAGCTTTCTTT
cdr3_aa: CASSLISESNTEAFF

clone_size: .
v_call: TRBV15
j_call: TRBJ1-4
d_call: .
cdr3_nt: TGTGCCACCAGGCCACCACTCCGAGAGGAACTGTTTTTT
cdr3_aa: CATRPPLREELFF

clone_size: .
v_call: TRBV15
j_call: TRBJ1-6
d_call: .
cdr3_nt: TGTGCCACCAGCAGAGCAGCAGGGATGAACTCACCCCTCCACTTT
cdr3_aa: CATSRAAGMNSPLHF

clone_size: few
v_call: TRBV5-4
j_call: TRBJ1-1
d_call: .
cdr3_nt: TGTGCCAGCAGCTTGCCGTCTGTCAGGGAAGCTTTCTTT
cdr3_aa: CASSLPSVREAFF

clone_size: .
v_call: TRBV27
j_call: TRBJ1-6
d_call: .
cdr3_nt: TGTGCCAGCAGTGCCGGGCCGAGCTCCTATAATTCACCCCTCCACTTT
cdr3_aa: CASSAGPSSYNSPLHF

clone_size: few
v_call: TRBV2
j_call: TRBJ2-7
d_call: .
cdr3_nt: TGTGCCAGCAGCCTCCGGAACGAGCAGTACTTC
cdr3_aa: CASSLRNEQYF

clone_size: .
v_call: TRBV6-1
j_call: TRBJ1-3
d_call: .
cdr3_nt: TGTGCCAGCACCAGCGACTCTGGAAACACCATATATTTT
cdr3_aa: CASTSDSGNTIYF

clone_size: few
v_call: TRBV15
j_call: TRBJ1-5
d_call: .
cdr3_nt: TGTGCCACCTCTAGCGGCAGGGAGGATGATCAGCCCCAGCATTTT
cdr3_aa: CATSSGREDDQPQHF

clone_size: .
v_call: TRBV12-3/TRBV12-4
j_call: TRBJ2-2
d_call: .
cdr3_nt: TGTGCCAGCAGTTTAGTGTTGGCAGCCGGGGAGCTGTTTTTT
cdr3_aa: CASSLVLAAGELFF

clone_size: .
v_call: TRBV3-1
j_call: TRBJ1-6
d_call: .
cdr3_nt: TGTGCCAGCAGCCAAGTCGGGGGGTCACCCCTCCACTTT
cdr3_aa: CASSQVGGSPLHF

clone_size: .
v_call: TRBV20-1
j_call: TRBJ2-7
d_call: TRBD1
cdr3_nt: TGCAGTGCTAAAGCCGGGACAGCCTCCTATGAGTACTTC
cdr3_aa: CSAKAGTASYEYF

clone_size: .
v_call: TRBV20-1
j_call: TRBJ1-5
d_call: .
cdr3_nt: TGCAGTGCCGATCCAGGGGTTCAGCCCCAGCATTTT
cdr3_aa: CSADPGVQPQHF

clone_size: .
v_call: TRBV27
j_call: TRBJ2-1
d_call: .
cdr3_nt: TGTGCCAGCAGCCAAGGAGGGGCCTACAATGAGCAGTTCTTC
cdr3_aa: CASSQGGAYNEQFF

clone_size: .
v_call: TRBV14
j_call: TRBJ2-1
d_call: TRBD2
cdr3_nt: TGTGCCAGCAGACCGGGACTAGGATCCCACAATGAGCAGTTCTTC
cdr3_aa: CASRPGLGSHNEQFF

clone_size: .
v_call: TRBV6-1
j_call: TRBJ2-7
d_call: TRBD1
cdr3_nt: TGTGCCAGCAGTGTTCGACAGGGGGTCAACGAGCAGTACTTC
cdr3_aa: CASSVRQGVNEQYF

clone_size: few
v_call: TRBV7-2
j_call: TRBJ1-2
d_call: .
cdr3_nt: TGTGCCAGCAGCTCGGGACTAGTGAGCTATGGCTACACCTTC
cdr3_aa: CASSSGLVSYGYTF

clone_size: few
v_call: TRBV2
j_call: TRBJ2-5
d_call: TRBD1
cdr3_nt: TGTGCCAGCGACAGGGGCGGTGAGACCCAGTACTTC
cdr3_aa: CASDRGGETQYF

clone_size: .
v_call: TRBV20-1
j_call: TRBJ2-1
d_call: TRBD2
cdr3_nt: TGCAGTGCTGGGGGACTAGCGGGGGGGCGTTCCTACAATGAGCAGTTCTTC
cdr3_aa: CSAGGLAGGRSYNEQFF

clone_size: .
v_call: TRBV4-3
j_call: TRBJ1-1
d_call: .
cdr3_nt: TGCGCCAGCAGCCAAGATGGCGGTATCGCTGAAGCTTTCTTT
cdr3_aa: CASSQDGGIAEAFF

clone_size: .
v_call: TRBV27
j_call: TRBJ2-7
d_call: .
cdr3_nt: TGTGCCAGCAGTTTTAGGACTCAGAACCATTACGAGCAGTACTTC
cdr3_aa: CASSFRTQNHYEQYF

clone_size: .
v_call: TRBV27
j_call: TRBJ2-7
d_call: TRBD2
cdr3_nt: TGTGCCAGCAGTTTATCCGGCGGGAGGGCCGCCGAGCAGTACTTC
cdr3_aa: CASSLSGGRAAEQYF

clone_size: .
v_call: TRBV7-2
j_call: TRBJ2-7
d_call: TRBD2
cdr3_nt: TGTGCCAGCAGCTCCAGCGGGGGGTACGCCTACGAGCAGTACTTC
cdr3_aa: CASSSSGGYAYEQYF

clone_size: .
v_call: TRBV7-9
j_call: TRBJ1-2
d_call: .
cdr3_nt: TGTGCCAGCAGCTCGAACCGGGCCGAATGGACTAACTATGGCTACACCTTC
cdr3_aa: CASSSNRAEWTNYGYTF

clone_size: .
v_call: TRBV20-1
j_call: TRBJ1-6
d_call: .
cdr3_nt: TGCAGTGCCTCTGTTGGTCGCTCCTATAATTCACCCCTCCACTTT
cdr3_aa: CSASVGRSYNSPLHF

clone_size: few
v_call: TRBV7-2
j_call: TRBJ2-3
d_call: .
cdr3_nt: TGTGCCAGCAGCTTAGACGGTATTAGCACAGATACGCAGTATTTT
cdr3_aa: CASSLDGISTDTQYF

clone_size: .
v_call: TRBV6-2/TRBV6-3
j_call: TRBJ2-2
d_call: TRBD2
cdr3_nt: TGTGCCAGCAGTTACTCGAGAGGGACTAGCGGGGGGCCCGGGGAGCTGTTTTTT
cdr3_aa: CASSYSRGTSGGPGELFF

clone_size: .
v_call: TRBV20-1
j_call: TRBJ1-6
d_call: .
cdr3_nt: TGCAGTGCTAGCCCGTCTGGAGCCCTCCACTTT
cdr3_aa: CSASPSGALHF

clone_size: .
v_call: TRBV2
j_call: TRBJ1-1
d_call: TRBD1
cdr3_nt: TGTGCCAGGGGACAGGGTTTAAACACTGAAGCTTTCTTT
cdr3_aa: CARGQGLNTEAFF

clone_size: .
v_call: TRBV19
j_call: TRBJ1-5
d_call: .
cdr3_nt: TGTGCCAGTAGCGGGACGAAGAATCAGCCCCAGCATTTT
cdr3_aa: CASSGTKNQPQHF